This T cell receptor (beta chain) derives from a study of blood T cell repertoires in COVID-19. The method was immunoSEQ multiplex PCR; TCRdb's version includes in-frame clones alone and lacks a portion of them. The sample consists of hundreds of thousands of clones, roughly 89% of them appearing once. Germline lookup yields CDR1 SGHRS and CDR2 YFSETQ. The CDR3 extends over 15 amino acids. The germline V and J ends were trimmed by 7 bases and 1 base, with 18 bases remaining between them. The V and J genes are TRBV5-1 and TRBJ2-7, with D unresolved. Material: peripheral blood. This receptor was obtained from a woman between 50 and 59 years old with COVID-19, enrolled during active disease. Here the CDR3 reads CASSTNSGLSYEQYF. The CDR3 DNA sequence: TGCGCCAGCTCAACGAACTCGGGTCTTTCCTACGAGCAGTACTTC.